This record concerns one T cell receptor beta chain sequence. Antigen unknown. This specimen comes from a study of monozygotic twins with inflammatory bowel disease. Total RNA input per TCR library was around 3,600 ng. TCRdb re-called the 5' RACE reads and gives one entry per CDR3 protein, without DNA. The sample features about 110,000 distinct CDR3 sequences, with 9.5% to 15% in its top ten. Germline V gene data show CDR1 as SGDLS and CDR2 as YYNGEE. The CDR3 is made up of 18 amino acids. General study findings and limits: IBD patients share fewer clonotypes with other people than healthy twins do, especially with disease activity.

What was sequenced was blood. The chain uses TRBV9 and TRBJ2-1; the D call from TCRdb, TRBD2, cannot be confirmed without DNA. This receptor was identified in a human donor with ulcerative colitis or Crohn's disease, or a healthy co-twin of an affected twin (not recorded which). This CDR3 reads CASSIGLAGRSSYNEQFF.